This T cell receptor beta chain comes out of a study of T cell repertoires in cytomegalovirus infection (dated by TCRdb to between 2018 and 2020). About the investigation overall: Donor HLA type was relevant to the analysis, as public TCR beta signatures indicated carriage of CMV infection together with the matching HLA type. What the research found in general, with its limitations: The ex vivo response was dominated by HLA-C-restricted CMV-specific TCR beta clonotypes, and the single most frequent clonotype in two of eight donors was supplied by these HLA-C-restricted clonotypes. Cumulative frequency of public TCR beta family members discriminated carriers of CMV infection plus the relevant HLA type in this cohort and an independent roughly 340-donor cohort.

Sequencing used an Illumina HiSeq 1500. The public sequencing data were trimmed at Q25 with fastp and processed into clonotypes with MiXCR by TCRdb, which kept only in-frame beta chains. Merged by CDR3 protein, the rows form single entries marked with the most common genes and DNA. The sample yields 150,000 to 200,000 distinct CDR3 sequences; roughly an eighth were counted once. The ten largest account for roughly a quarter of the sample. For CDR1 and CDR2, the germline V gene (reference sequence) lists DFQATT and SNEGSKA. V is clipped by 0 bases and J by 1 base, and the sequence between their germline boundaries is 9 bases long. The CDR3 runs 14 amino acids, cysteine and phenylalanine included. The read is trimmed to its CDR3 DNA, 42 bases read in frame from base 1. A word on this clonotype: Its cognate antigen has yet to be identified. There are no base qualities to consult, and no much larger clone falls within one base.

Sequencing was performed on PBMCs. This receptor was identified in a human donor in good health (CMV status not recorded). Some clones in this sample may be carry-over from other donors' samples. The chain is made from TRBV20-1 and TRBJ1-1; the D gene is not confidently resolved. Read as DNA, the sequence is TGCAGTGCTAGAGATGGACGGGAGAACACTGAAGCTTTCTTT. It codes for CSARDGRENTEAFF.